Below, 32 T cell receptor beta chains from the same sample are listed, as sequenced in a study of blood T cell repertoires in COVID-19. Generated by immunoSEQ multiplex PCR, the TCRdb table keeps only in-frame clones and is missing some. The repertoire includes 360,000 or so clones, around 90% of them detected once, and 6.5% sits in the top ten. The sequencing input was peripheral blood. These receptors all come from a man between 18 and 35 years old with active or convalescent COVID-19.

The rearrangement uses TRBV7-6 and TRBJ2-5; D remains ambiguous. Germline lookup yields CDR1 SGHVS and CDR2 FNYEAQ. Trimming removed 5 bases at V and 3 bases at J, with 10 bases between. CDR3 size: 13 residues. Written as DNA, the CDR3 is TGTGCCAGCAGCCCCGGGTGGAAAGAGACCCAGTACTTC. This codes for CASSPGWKETQYF.

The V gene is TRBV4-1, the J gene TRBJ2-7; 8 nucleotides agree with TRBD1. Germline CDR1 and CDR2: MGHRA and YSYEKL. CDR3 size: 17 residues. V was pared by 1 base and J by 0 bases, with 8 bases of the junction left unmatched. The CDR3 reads CASSQAGITGGSYEQYF. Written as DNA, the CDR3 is TGCGCCAGCAGCCAAGCAGGCATCACAGGGGGCTCCTACGAGCAGTACTTC.

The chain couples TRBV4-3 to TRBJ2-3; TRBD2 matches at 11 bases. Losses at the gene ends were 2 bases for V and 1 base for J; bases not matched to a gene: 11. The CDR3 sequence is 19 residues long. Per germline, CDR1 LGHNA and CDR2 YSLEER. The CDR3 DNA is TGCGCCAGCAGCCAACGCTCTCTGGGGACTAGCGGCGGCACAGATACGCAGTATTTT. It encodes CASSQRSLGTSGGTDTQYF.

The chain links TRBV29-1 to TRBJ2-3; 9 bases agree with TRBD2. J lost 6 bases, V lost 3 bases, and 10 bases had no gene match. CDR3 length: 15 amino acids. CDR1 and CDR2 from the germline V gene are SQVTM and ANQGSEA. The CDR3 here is CSVERSGSTFDTQYF. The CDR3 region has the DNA TGCAGCGTTGAGCGTAGCGGGAGCACATTCGATACGCAGTATTTT.

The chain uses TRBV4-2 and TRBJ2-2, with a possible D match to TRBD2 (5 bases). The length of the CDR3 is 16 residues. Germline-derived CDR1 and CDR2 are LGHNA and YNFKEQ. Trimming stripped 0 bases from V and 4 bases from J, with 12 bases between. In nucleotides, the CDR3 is TGTGCCAGCAGCCAAGATTCGGGGTCGGGCACCGGGGAGCTGTTTTTT. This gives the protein CASSQDSGSGTGELFF.

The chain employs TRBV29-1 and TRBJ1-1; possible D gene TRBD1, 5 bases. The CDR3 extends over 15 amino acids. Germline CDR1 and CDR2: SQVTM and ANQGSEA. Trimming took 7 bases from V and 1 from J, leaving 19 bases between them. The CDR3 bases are TGCAGCGCCAACCGGAGGGGCGGCCAGAACACTGAAGCTTTCTTT. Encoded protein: CSANRRGGQNTEAFF. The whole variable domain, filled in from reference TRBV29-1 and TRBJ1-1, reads SAVISQKPSRDICQRGTSLTIQCQVDSQVTMMFWYRQQPGQSLTLIATANQGSEATYESGFVIDKFPISRPNLTFSTLTVSNMSPEDSSIYLCSANRRGGQNTEAFFGQGTRLTVV.

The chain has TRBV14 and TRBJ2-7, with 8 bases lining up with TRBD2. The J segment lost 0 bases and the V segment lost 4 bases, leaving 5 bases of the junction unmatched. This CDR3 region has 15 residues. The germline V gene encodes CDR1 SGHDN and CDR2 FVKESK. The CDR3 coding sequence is TGTGCCAGCAGCCGAAGCGGGAGCCCCTCCTACGAGCAGTACTTC. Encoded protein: CASSRSGSPSYEQYF.

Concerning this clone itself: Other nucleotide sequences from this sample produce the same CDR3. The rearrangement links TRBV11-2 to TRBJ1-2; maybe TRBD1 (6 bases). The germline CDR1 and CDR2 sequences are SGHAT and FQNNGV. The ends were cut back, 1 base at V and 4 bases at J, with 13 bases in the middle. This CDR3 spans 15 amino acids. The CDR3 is CASSLGPGAGYGYTF. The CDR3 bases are TGTGCCAGCAGCTTAGGTCCAGGGGCAGGCTATGGCTACACCTTC. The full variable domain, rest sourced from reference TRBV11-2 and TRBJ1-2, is EAGVAQSPRYKIIEKRQSVAFWCNPISGHATLYWYQQILGQGPKLLIQFQNNGVVDDSQLPKDRFSAERLKGVDSTLKIQPAKLEDSAVYLCASSLGPGAGYGYTFGSGTRLTVV.

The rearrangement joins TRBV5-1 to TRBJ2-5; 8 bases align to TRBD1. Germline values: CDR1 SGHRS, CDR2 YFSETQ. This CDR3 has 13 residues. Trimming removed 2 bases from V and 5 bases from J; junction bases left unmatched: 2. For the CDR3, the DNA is TGCGCCAGCAGCTTTAACAGGGGGGAGACCCAGTACTTC. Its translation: CASSFNRGETQYF.

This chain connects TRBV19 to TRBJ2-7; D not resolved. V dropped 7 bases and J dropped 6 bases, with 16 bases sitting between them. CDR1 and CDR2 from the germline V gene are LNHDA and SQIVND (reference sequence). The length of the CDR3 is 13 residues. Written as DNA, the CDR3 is TGTGCCAGTACTCTCTCCGGTACGAGCGAGCAGTACTTC. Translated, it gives CASTLSGTSEQYF.

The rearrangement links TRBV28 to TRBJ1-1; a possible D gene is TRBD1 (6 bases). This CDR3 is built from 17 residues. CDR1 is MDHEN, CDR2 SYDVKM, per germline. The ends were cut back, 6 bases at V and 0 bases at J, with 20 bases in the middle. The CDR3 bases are TGTGCCAGCAGGCCCGTTACGAGTAGGACAGTGAACACTGAAGCTTTCTTT. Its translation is CASRPVTSRTVNTEAFF.

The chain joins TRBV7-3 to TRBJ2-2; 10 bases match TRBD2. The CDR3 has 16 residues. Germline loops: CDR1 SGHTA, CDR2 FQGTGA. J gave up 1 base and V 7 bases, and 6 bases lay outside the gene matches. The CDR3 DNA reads TGTGCCAGCACCCCCGGACTAGCGGTGAACACCGGGGAGCTGTTTTTT. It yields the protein CASTPGLAVNTGELFF. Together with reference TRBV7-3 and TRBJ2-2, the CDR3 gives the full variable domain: GAGVSQTPSNKVTEKGKYVELRCDPISGHTALYWYRQSLGQGPEFLIYFQGTGAADDSGLPNDRFFAVRPEGSVSTLKIQRTERGDSAVYLCASTPGLAVNTGELFFGEGSRLTVL.

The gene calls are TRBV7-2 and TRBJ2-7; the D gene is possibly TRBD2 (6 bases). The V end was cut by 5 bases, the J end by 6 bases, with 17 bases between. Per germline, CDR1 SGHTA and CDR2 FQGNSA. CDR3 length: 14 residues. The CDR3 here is CASSPSRLASEQYF. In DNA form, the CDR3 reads TGTGCCAGCAGCCCCTCGAGGCTAGCGTCCGAGCAGTACTTC.

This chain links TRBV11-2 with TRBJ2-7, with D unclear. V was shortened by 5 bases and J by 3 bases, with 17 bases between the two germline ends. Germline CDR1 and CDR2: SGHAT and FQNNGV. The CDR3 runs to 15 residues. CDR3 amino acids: CASSPTLGSFYEQYF. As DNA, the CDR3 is TGTGCCAGCAGCCCTACCCTAGGTTCCTTCTACGAGCAGTACTTC.

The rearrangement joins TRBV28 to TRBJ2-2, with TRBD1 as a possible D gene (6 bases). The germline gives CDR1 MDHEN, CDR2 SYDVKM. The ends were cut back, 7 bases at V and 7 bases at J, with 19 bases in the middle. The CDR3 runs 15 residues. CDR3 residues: CASIPTPRGGGELFF. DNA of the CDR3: TGTGCCAGCATCCCAACGCCCAGGGGCGGCGGGGAGCTGTTTTTT.

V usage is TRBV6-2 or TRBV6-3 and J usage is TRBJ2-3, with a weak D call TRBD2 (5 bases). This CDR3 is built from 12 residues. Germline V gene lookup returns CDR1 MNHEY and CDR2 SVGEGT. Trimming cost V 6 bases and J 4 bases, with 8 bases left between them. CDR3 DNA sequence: TGTGCCAGCAGCCGTAGCGCAGATACGCAGTATTTT. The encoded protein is CASSRSADTQYF.

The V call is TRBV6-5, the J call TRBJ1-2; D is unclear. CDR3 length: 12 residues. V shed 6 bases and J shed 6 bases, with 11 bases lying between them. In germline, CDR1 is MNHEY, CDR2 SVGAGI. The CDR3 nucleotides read TGTGCCAGCAGCGAGGGTTGGGATGGCTACACCTTC. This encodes CASSEGWDGYTF.

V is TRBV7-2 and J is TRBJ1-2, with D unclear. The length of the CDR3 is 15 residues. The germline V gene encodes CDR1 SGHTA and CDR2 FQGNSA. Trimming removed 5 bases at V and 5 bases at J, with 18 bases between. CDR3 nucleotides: TGTGCCAGCAGCATATTAGAGGGCAAATGGTATGGCTACACCTTC. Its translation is CASSILEGKWYGYTF.

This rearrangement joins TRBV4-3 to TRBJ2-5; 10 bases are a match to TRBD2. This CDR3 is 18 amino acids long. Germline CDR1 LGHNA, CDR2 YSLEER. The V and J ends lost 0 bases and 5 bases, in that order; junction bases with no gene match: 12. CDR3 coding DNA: TGCGCCAGCAGCCAAGATTTAGCGGGGGGCAGGGGGAGGGAGACCCAGTACTTC. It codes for CASSQDLAGGRGRETQYF.

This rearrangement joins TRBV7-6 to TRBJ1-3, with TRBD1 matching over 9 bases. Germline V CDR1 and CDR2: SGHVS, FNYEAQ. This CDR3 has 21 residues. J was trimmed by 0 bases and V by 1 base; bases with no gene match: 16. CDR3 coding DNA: TGTGCCAGCAGCTTAGTCCCCGGACAGGGGTCCCTATCGAGCTCTGGAAACACCATATATTTT. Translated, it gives CASSLVPGQGSLSSSGNTIYF.

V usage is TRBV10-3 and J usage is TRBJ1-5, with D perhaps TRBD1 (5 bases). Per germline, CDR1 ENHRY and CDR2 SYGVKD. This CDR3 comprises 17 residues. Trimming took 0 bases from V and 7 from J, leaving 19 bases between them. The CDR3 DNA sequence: TGTGCCATCAGTGAGTCACATGGCCGGAGGGGTGGGCAGCCCCAGCATTTT. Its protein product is CAISESHGRRGGQPQHF.

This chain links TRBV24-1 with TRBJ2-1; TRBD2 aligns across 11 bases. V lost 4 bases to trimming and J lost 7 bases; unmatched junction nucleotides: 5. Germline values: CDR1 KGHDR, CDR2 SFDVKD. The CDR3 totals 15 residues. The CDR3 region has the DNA TGTGCCACCAGTGACACCGGGACTAGCGGTAATGAGCAGTTCTTC. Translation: CATSDTGTSGNEQFF.

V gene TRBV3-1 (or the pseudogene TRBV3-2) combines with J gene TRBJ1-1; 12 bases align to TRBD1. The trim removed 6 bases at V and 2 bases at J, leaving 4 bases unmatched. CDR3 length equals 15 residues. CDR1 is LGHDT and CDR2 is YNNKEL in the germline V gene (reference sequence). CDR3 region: CASRDGTGGNTEAFF. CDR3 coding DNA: TGTGCCAGCAGAGACGGGACAGGGGGCAACACTGAAGCTTTCTTT.

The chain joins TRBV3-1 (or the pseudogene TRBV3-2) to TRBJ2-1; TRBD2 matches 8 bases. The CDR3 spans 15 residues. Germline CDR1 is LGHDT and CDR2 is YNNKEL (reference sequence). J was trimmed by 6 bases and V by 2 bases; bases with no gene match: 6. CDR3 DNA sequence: TGTGCCAGCAGCCAACCGGGACTAGACCGCAATGAGCAGTTCTTC. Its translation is CASSQPGLDRNEQFF.

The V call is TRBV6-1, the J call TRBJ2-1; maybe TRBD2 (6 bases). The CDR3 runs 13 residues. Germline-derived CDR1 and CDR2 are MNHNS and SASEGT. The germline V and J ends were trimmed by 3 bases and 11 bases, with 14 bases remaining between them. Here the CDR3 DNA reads TGTGCCAGCAGTGAGACAACCCTAGCGCAGCAGTTCTTC. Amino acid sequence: CASSETTLAQQFF.

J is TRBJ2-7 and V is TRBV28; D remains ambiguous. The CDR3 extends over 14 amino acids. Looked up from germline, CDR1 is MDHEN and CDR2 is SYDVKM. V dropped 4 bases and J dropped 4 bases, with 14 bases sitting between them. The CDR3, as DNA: TGTGCCAGCAGTTCCGGGTCGATCCCTTACGAGCAGTACTTC. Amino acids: CASSSGSIPYEQYF.

Here the CDR3 DNA reads TGCGCCAGCAGCCAATTTGGGAAAGCGGACAGCTCTGGAAACACCATATATTTT. Translation gives CASSQFGKADSSGNTIYF. The chain employs TRBV4-3 and TRBJ1-3, with a weak D call TRBD1 (6 bases). The V and J ends lost 2 bases and 0 bases respectively, with 17 bases between them. This CDR3 is 18 amino acids long. Germline loops: CDR1 LGHNA, CDR2 YSLEER.

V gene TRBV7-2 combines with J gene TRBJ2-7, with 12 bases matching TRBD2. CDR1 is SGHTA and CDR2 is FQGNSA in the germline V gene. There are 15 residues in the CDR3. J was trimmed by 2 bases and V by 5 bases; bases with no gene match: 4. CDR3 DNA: TGTGCCAGCAGCGTCAGGACTAGCGGGACCTACGAGCAGTACTTC. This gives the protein CASSVRTSGTYEQYF. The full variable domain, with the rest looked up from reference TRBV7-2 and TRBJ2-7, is GAGVSQSPSNKVTEKGKDVELRCDPISGHTALYWYRQSLGQGLEFLIYFQGNSAPDKSGLPSDRFSAERTGGSVSTLTIQRTQQEDSAVYLCASSVRTSGTYEQYFGPGTRLTVT.

The CDR3 DNA sequence: TGTGCCAGCAGTCGCCTTGGCCAACCCCTCCACTTT. Translated: CASSRLGQPLHF. The V call is TRBV27, the J call TRBJ1-6; D unclear. The CDR3 sequence is 12 residues long. Trimming pared 5 bases from V and 12 bases from J, leaving 11 bases between. Germline V CDR1 and CDR2: MNHEY, SMNVEV (reference sequence).

CDR3 DNA sequence: TGTGCCAGCAGTTTCGGGCAGGGCCATGGCTACACCTTC. It specifies CASSFGQGHGYTF. The V gene is TRBV12-3 or TRBV12-4, the J gene TRBJ1-2, with D possibly TRBD1 on 5 matching bases. Trimming removed 3 bases at V and 6 bases at J, with 11 bases between. The CDR3 length is 13 residues.

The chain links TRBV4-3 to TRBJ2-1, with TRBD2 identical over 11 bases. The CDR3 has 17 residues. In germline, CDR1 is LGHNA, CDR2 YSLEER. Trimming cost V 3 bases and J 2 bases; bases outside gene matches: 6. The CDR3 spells CASSHELAGVPYNEQFF. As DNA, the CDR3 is TGCGCCAGCAGCCACGAACTAGCGGGAGTCCCCTACAATGAGCAGTTCTTC.

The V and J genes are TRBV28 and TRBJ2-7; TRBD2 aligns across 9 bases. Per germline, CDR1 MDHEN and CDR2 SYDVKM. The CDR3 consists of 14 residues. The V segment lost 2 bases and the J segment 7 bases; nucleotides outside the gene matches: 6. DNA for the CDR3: TGTGCCAGCAGTTTAATGCGGGAGGGCCCTGAGCAGTACTTC. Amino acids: CASSLMREGPEQYF.